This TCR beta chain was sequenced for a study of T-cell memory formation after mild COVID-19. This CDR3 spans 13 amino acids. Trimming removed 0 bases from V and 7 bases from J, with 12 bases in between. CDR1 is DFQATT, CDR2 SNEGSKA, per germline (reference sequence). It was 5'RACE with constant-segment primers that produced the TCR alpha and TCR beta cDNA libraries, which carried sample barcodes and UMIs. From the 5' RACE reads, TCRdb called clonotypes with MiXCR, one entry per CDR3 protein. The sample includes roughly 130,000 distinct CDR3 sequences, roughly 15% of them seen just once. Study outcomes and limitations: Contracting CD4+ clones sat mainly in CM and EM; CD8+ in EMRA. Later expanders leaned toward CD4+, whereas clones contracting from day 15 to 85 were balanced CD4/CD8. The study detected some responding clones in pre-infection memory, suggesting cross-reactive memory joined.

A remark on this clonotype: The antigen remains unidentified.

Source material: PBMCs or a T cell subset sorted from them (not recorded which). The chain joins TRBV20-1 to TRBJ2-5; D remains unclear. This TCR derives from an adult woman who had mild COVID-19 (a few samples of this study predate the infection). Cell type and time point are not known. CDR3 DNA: TGCAGTGCTAGAGATTACCGCCCGGGGACCCAGTACTTC. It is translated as CSARDYRPGTQYF.